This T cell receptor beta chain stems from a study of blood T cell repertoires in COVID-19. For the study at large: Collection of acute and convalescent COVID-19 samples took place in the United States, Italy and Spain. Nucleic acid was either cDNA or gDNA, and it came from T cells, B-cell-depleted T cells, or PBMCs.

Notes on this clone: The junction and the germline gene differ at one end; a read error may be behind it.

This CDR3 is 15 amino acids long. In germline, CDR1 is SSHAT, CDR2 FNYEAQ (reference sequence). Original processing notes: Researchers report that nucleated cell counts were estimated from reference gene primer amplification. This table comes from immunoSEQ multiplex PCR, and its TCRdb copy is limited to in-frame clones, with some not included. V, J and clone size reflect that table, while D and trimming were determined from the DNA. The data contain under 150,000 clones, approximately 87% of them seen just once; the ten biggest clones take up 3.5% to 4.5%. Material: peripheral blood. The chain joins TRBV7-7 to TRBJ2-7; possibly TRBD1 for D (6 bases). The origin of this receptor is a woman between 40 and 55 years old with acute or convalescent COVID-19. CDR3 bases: TGTGCTAGCAGCCAAAAAGCCGGGACACCCTACGAGCAGTACTTC. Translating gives CASSQKAGTPYEQYF.